These 20 T cell receptor beta chains came from one sample sequenced in a study of shared clonotypes between healthy human individuals. Produced via immunoSEQ multiplex PCR; TCRdb's table is partial and in-frame only. The sample records 2 million to 3 million clones, 90% to 95% being singletons. Sequenced material: naive CD4+ T cells sorted from blood. Regarding subset: CD45RA+ positively selected. These receptors originate from a man younger than 35 in good health.

This sequence joins TRBV4-1 and TRBJ2-3, with 8 positions matching TRBD1. J gave up 0 bases and V 3 bases, and 5 bases lay outside the gene matches. CDR1 and CDR2 from the germline V gene are MGHRA and YSYEKL. The CDR3 loop spans 16 amino acids. CDR3 residues: CASSHAGTGSTDTQYF. CDR3 in DNA: TGCGCCAGCAGCCACGCGGGGACAGGAAGCACAGATACGCAGTATTTT.

The V call is TRBV19, the J call TRBJ2-7, with TRBD1 identical over 7 bases. Germline loops: CDR1 LNHDA, CDR2 SQIVND (reference sequence). The CDR3 length is 14 residues. The junction had 6 bases not matched to a gene; V was cut back by 4 bases and J by 3 bases. The CDR3 DNA reads as TGTGCCAGTAGTAAGGGGGCTCGGTACTACGAGCAGTACTTC. It yields the protein CASSKGARYYEQYF.

The count of this clone is one. The chain uses TRBV29-1 and TRBJ2-7; D may be TRBD2 (6 bases). In germline, CDR1 is SQVTM, CDR2 ANQGSEA. V lost 5 bases, J lost 5 bases, and 13 bases lay in between. The CDR3 loop spans 12 amino acids. The CDR3 loop reads CSVRTAGNEQYF. In DNA, the CDR3 is TGCAGCGTTCGTACCGCGGGGAACGAGCAGTACTTC.

The sample holds one count of this clone. The chain is built from TRBV6-6 and TRBJ1-1, with no clear D. V lost 0 bases and J lost 5, with 16 bases in between. CDR3 size: 16 residues. Germline V gives CDR1 MNHNY, CDR2 SVGAGI (reference sequence). The CDR3 bases are TGTGCCAGCAGTTACTCGCGGGATCGGGGAGTTACTGAAGCTTTCTTT. Its translation is CASSYSRDRGVTEAFF.

The V call is TRBV6-4, the J call TRBJ1-5; no reliable D call. The CDR3 runs to 13 residues. From germline, CDR1 is MRHNA and CDR2 SNTAGT. The ends were cut back, 2 bases at V and 11 bases at J, with 13 bases in the middle. The CDR3 sequence: CASSDTRTSTQHF. The CDR3 DNA sequence: TGTGCCAGCAGTGACACACGGACGTCCACCCAGCATTTT.

This chain connects TRBV6-5 to TRBJ2-7, with 7 nucleotides matching TRBD2. Germline trimming cut 2 bases from V and 2 bases from J; bases unmatched to any gene: 6. CDR1 and CDR2 from the germline V gene are MNHEY and SVGAGI. The CDR3 length is 15 residues. The CDR3 DNA reads as TGTGCCAGCAGTTACCGGCTAGCGGACGCCTACGAGCAGTACTTC. This codes for CASSYRLADAYEQYF.

About this clone: This sample also contains other DNA sequences that code for the same CDR3. V usage is TRBV7-9 and J usage is TRBJ2-1; TRBD2 aligns across 12 bases. In germline, CDR1 is SEHNR, CDR2 FQNEAQ (reference sequence). The length of the CDR3 is 15 residues. V lost 5 bases, J lost 4 bases, and 3 bases stayed unmatched. As DNA, the CDR3 is TGTGCCAGCAGCCCAACTAGCGGGGGGTACAATGAGCAGTTCTTC. As protein: CASSPTSGGYNEQFF. Drawing the rest from reference TRBV7-9 and TRBJ2-1, the complete variable domain is DTGVSQNPRHKITKRGQNVTFRCDPISEHNRLYWYRQTLGQGPEFLTYFQNEAQLEKSRLLSDRFSAERPKGSFSTLEIQRTEQGDSAMYLCASSPTSGGYNEQFFGPGTRLTVL.

The chain combines TRBV7-8 with TRBJ2-5; TRBD2 matches at 11 bases. V shed 4 bases and J 13 bases; nucleotides not matched to a gene: 11. Germline V gene sequence: CDR1 SGHVS, CDR2 FQNEAQ. The CDR3 contains 14 residues. The CDR3 loop reads CASSYGLAGSSWYF. Here the CDR3 DNA reads TGTGCCAGCAGCTACGGACTAGCGGGCAGCTCTTGGTACTTC.

V and J are TRBV28 and TRBJ1-1; TRBD1 matches at 8 bases. The trim removed 2 bases at V and 1 base at J, leaving 6 bases unmatched. This CDR3 is built from 16 residues. The V gene's germline CDR1 is MDHEN and CDR2 SYDVKM. The CDR3 nucleotides are TGTGCCAGCAGTTTAAGTCAGGGGGCGCGGAACACTGAAGCTTTCTTT. Amino acid sequence: CASSLSQGARNTEAFF.

The chain has TRBV13 and TRBJ2-5, with TRBD2 matching 7 bases. The CDR3 totals 15 residues. Germline V gene lookup returns CDR1 PRHDT and CDR2 FYEKMQ (reference sequence). The J segment lost 5 bases and the V segment lost 3 bases, leaving 9 bases of the junction unmatched. In DNA, the CDR3 is TGTGCCAGCAGCTTGGGAGCGGGGCGTCTGGAGACCCAGTACTTC. It is translated as CASSLGAGRLETQYF.

The V gene is TRBV7-9, the J gene TRBJ2-1, with TRBD2 identical over 7 bases. Germline V CDR1 and CDR2: SEHNR, FQNEAQ (reference sequence). V shed 1 base and J 4 bases; nucleotides not matched to a gene: 4. CDR3 size: 15 residues. CDR3 coding DNA: TGTGCCAGCAGCTTAGAGCTAGCGGTGTACAATGAGCAGTTCTTC. The encoded protein is CASSLELAVYNEQFF.

This sequence joins TRBV5-6 and TRBJ2-1; 11 bases map to TRBD1. Germline V CDR1 and CDR2: SGHDT, YYEEEE. V was pared by 5 bases and J by 4 bases, with 8 bases of the junction left unmatched. CDR3 size: 16 residues. CDR3 coding DNA: TGTGCCAGCAGTCTGGTGGACAGGGGGCCTTACAATGAGCAGTTCTTC. This sequence encodes CASSLVDRGPYNEQFF.

In this sample, this clone turned up once. The rearrangement joins TRBV2 to TRBJ2-5; D is possibly TRBD2 (6 bases). The CDR3 loop spans 13 amino acids. The V end was cut by 7 bases, the J end by 9 bases, with 18 bases between. Germline V gene data show CDR1 as SNHLY and CDR2 as FYNNEI. In nucleotides, the CDR3 is TGTGCCAGCACCCGACCCACGGCGGGGCCCCAGTACTTC. Encoded protein: CASTRPTAGPQYF.

As to this clone: The junction differs from germline at one of its ends, possibly a read error. Other DNA sequences of this sample code for an identical CDR3. The chain employs TRBV5-4 and TRBJ2-5, with D perhaps matching TRBD1 or TRBD2 (5 bases each). This CDR3 contains 14 residues. Germline V gives CDR1 SGHNT, CDR2 YYREEE (reference sequence). The CDR3 nucleotides read TGCGCCAGCAGCTTGGGGGTGGGCCAAGAGACCCAGTACTTC. Protein: CASSLGVGQETQYF.

This clone was recorded once. The chain has TRBV29-1 and TRBJ2-7, with D perhaps matching TRBD1 (6 bases). Germline V gives CDR1 SQVTM, CDR2 ANQGSEA. The CDR3 extends over 12 amino acids. Trimming pared 6 bases from V and 6 bases from J, leaving 15 bases between. This CDR3 reads CSVGVGGREQYF. CDR3 sequence (DNA): TGCAGCGTGGGTGTAGGGGGACGCGAGCAGTACTTC.

The chain carries TRBV19 and TRBJ2-1; D is unresolved. The CDR3 runs 14 residues. Germline V gene lookup returns CDR1 LNHDA and CDR2 SQIVND (reference sequence). V shed 3 bases and J shed 1 base, with 7 bases lying between them. The CDR3 bases are TGTGCCAGTAGTATGTCCGAGTCCTACAATGAGCAGTTCTTC. Its translation is CASSMSESYNEQFF.

The V and J genes are TRBV5-1 and TRBJ2-2; possibly TRBD2 for D (6 bases). Deletions cut 7 bases from V and 0 bases from J, with 16 bases between. This CDR3 spans 16 amino acids. Germline assignment: CDR1 SGHRS and CDR2 YFSETQ. CDR3 region: CASSERGTPNTGELFF. The CDR3 nucleotides are TGCGCCAGCTCCGAACGGGGGACCCCGAACACCGGGGAGCTGTTTTTT.

The chain links TRBV11-2 to TRBJ2-5; 8 bases align to TRBD2. CDR1 is SGHAT and CDR2 is FQNNGV in the germline V gene. The CDR3 consists of 15 residues. Trimming took 4 bases from V and 5 from J; bases not matched to a gene: 9. The CDR3, as DNA: TGTGCCAGCAGCTCTGAAGGGCAGCGGGGGGAGACCCAGTACTTC. Translated, it gives CASSSEGQRGETQYF.

The genes are TRBV5-1 and TRBJ2-7; D unresolved. Germline CDR1 is SGHRS and CDR2 is YFSETQ. Trimming shortened V by 0 bases and J by 9 bases, and 16 bases separated the two germline ends. The CDR3 has 14 amino acids. The CDR3 DNA reads as TGCGCCAGCAGCTTGGGTCCAGGTTCCCCAGGGCAGTACTTC. As protein: CASSLGPGSPGQYF.

In this sample, this clone turned up a few times. V gene TRBV27 combines with J gene TRBJ2-7; D perhaps matches TRBD1 (6 bases). The length of the CDR3 is 13 residues. Germline assignment: CDR1 MNHEY and CDR2 SMNVEV (reference sequence). Trimming shortened V by 2 bases and J by 2 bases, and 7 bases separated the two germline ends. CDR3 sequence (DNA): TGTGCCAGCAGTTTAAAGGGGGCCTACGAGCAGTACTTC. This sequence encodes CASSLKGAYEQYF.